These 2 T cell receptor beta chains were sequenced from one sample in a study of OX40 agonist ivuxolimab in advanced cancers. TCRdb's copy holds only in-frame clones and misses some; the assay was immunoSEQ multiplex PCR. The table lists tens of thousands of clones, about four fifths of them singletons. Sample: CD4+ or CD8+ T cells sorted from blood, taken in a trial of the OX40 agonist ivuxolimab. The receptors were gathered from an adult with an advanced solid tumor such as melanoma, head and neck, liver or kidney cancer.

Turning to this clone: One end of the junction varies from germline; a read error may be responsible. The chain combines TRBV14 with TRBJ2-7, with a possible D match to TRBD1 (5 bases). The germline V gene has CDR1 SGHDN and CDR2 FVKESK. The CDR3 has 12 residues. The CDR3 sequence is CASSRGARVEFF. CDR3 nucleotide sequence: TGTGCCAGCAGCCGAGGAGCCAGGGTGGAGTTCTTC.

V usage is TRBV19 and J usage is TRBJ2-7; D gene uncertain. Germline lookup yields CDR1 LNHDA and CDR2 SQIVND (reference sequence). Trimming took 3 bases from V and 2 from J, leaving 8 bases between them. The CDR3 length is 13 residues. CDR3 in DNA: TGTGCCAGTAGTATTGGGCCAACCTACGAGCAGTACTTC. This translates into CASSIGPTYEQYF.